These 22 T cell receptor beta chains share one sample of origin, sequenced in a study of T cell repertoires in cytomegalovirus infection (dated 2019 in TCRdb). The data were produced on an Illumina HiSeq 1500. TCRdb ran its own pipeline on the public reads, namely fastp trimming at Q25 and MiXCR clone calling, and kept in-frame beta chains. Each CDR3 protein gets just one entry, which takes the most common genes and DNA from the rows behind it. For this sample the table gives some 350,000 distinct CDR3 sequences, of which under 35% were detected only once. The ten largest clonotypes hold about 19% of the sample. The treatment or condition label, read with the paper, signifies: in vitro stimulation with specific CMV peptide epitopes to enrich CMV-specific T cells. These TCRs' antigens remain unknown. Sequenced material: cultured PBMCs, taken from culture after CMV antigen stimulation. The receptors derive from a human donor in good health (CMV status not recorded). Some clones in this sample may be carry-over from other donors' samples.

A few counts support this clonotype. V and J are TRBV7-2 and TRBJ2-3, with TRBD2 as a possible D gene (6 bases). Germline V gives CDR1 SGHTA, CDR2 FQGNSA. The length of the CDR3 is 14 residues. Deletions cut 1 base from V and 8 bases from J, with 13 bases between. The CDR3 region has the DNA TGTGCCAGCAGCTTAGGTCAGTCCGGGGGTACGCAGTATTTT. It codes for CASSLGQSGGTQYF.

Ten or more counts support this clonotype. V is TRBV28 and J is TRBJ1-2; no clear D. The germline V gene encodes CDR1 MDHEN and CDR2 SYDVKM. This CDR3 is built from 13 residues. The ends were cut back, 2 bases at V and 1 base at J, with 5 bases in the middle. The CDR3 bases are TGTGCCAGCAGTTTAGACAATAACTATGGCTACACCTTC. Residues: CASSLDNNYGYTF.

As DNA, the CDR3 is TGTGCCAGCAAGTATAGCACGAGCTCCTACAATGAGCAGTTCTTC. Protein sequence: CASKYSTSSYNEQFF. The chain is built from TRBV6-4 and TRBJ2-1; D not certain. The CDR3 is 15 amino acids. Between the trimmed V and J ends, which lost 7 bases and 0 bases, there was a span of 13 bases. Looked up from germline, CDR1 is MRHNA and CDR2 is SNTAGT.

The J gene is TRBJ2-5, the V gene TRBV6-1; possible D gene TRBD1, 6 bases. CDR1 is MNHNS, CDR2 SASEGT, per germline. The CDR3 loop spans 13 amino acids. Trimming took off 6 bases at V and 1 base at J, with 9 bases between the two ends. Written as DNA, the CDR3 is TGTGCCAGCAGCGCGACAGGCCAAGAGACCCAGTACTTC. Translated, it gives CASSATGQETQYF.

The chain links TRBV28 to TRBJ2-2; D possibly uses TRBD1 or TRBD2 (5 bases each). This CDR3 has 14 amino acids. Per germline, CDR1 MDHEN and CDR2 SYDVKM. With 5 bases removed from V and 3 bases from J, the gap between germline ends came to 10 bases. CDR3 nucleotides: TGTGCCAGCAGTCACCGGGACGACACCGGGGAGCTGTTTTTT. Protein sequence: CASSHRDDTGELFF.

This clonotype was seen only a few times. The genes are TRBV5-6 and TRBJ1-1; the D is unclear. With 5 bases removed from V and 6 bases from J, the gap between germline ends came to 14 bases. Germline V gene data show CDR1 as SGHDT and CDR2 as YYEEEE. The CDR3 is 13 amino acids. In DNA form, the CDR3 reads TGTGCCAGCAGTACAAGGTTGAGGGCTGAAGCTTTCTTT. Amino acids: CASSTRLRAEAFF.

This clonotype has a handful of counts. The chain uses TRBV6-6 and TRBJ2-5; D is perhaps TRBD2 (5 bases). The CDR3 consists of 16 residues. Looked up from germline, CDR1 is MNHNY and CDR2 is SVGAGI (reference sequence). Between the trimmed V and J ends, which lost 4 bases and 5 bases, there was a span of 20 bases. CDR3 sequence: CASSSLIGASGETQYF. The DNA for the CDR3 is TGTGCCAGCAGTTCCTTAATAGGCGCCTCGGGGGAGACCCAGTACTTC.

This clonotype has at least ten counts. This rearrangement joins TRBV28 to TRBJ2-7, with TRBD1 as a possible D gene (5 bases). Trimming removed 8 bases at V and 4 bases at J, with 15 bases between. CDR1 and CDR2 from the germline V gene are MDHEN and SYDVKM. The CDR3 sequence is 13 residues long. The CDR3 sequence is CASLDIFTYEQYF. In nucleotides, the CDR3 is TGTGCCAGCCTGGACATTTTTACATACGAGCAGTACTTC. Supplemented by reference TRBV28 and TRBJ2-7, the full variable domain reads DVKVTQSSRYLVKRTGEKVFLECVQDMDHENMFWYRQDPGLGLRLIYFSYDVKMKEKGDIPEGYSVSREKKERFSLILESASTNQTSMYLCASLDIFTYEQYFGPGTRLTVT.

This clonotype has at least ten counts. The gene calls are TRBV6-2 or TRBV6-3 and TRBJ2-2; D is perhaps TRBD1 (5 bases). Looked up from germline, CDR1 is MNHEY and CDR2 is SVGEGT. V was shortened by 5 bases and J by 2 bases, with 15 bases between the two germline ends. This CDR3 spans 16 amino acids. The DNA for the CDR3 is TGTGCCAGCAGTCTCTGGACACGACCAAACACCGGGGAGCTGTTTTTT. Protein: CASSLWTRPNTGELFF.

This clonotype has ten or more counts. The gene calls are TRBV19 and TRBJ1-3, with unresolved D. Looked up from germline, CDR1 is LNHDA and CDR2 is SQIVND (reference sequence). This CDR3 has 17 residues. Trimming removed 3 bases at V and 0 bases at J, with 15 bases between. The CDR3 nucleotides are TGTGCCAGTAGTATCCTTTCGACCGTCCCCTCTGGAAACACCATATATTTT. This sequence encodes CASSILSTVPSGNTIYF. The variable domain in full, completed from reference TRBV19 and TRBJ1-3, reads DGGITQSPKYLFRKEGQNVTLSCEQNLNHDAMYWYRQDPGQGLRLIYYSQIVNDFQKGDIAEGYSVSREKKESFPLTVTSAQKNPTAFYLCASSILSTVPSGNTIYFGEGSWLTVV.

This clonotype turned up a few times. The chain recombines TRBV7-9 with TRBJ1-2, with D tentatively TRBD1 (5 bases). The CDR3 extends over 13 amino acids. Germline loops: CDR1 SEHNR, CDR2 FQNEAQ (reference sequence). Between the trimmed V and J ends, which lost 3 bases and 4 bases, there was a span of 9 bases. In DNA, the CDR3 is TGTGCCAGCAGCTTCCCAGGGCGCTATGGCTACACCTTC. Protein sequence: CASSFPGRYGYTF.

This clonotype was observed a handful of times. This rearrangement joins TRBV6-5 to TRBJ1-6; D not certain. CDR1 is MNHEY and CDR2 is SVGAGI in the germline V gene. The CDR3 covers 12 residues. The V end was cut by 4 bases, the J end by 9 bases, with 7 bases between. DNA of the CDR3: TGTGCCAGCAGTTTCCCAGGTTCACCCCTCCACTTT. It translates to CASSFPGSPLHF.

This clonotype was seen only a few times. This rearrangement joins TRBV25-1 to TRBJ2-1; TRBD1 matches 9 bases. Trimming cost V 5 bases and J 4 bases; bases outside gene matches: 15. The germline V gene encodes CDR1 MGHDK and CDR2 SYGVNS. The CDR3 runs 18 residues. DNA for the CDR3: TGTGCCAGCAGTAAACCAAGCCCCGGGACAGGGACATACAATGAGCAGTTCTTC. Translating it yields CASSKPSPGTGTYNEQFF.

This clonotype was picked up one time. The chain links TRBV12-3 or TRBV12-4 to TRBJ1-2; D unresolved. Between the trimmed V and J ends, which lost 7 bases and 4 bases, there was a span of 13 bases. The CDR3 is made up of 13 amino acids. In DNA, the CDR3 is TGTGCCAGCACCCCGGGTTTTAGCTATGGCTACACCTTC. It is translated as CASTPGFSYGYTF.

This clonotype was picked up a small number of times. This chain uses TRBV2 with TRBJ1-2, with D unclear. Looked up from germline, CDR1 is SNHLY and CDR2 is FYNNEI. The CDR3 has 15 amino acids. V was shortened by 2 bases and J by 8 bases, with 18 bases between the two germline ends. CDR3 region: CASSEPGGKVWGYTF. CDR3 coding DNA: TGTGCCAGCAGTGAACCCGGAGGAAAAGTATGGGGCTACACCTTC. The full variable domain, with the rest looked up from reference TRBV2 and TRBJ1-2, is EPEVTQTPSHQVTQMGQEVILRCVPISNHLYFYWYRQILGQKVEFLVSFYNNEISEKSEIFDDQFSVERPDGSNFTLKIRSTKLEDSAMYFCASSEPGGKVWGYTFGSGTRLTVV.

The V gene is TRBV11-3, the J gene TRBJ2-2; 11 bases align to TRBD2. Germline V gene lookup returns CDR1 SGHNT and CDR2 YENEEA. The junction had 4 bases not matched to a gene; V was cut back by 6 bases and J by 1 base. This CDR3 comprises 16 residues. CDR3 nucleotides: TGTGCCAGCAGTTCACTAGCGGGGGTGAACACCGGGGAGCTGTTTTTT. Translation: CASSSLAGVNTGELFF.

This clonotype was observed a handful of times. The CDR3 DNA is TGTGCCAGCAGTGAACATGCAAAGTCTGGATATACGCAGTATTTT. Translated, it gives CASSEHAKSGYTQYF. The chain employs TRBV6-5 and TRBJ2-3; D is unresolved. Trimming shortened V by 5 bases and J by 7 bases, and 19 bases separated the two germline ends. The length of the CDR3 is 15 residues. Germline assignment: CDR1 MNHEY and CDR2 SVGAGI.

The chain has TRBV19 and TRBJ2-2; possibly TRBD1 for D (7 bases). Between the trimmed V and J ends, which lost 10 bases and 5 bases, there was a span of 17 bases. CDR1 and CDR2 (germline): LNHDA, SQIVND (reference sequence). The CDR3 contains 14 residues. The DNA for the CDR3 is TGTGCCATTGGGGGGCAGGACAGGACCGGGGAGCTGTTTTTT. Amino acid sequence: CAIGGQDRTGELFF.

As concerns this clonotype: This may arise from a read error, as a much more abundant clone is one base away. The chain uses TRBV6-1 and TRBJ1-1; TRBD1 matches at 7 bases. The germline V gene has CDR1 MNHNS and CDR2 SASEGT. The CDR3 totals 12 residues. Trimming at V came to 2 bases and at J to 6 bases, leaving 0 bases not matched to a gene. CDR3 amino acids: CASSETGAEAFF. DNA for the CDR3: TGTGCCAGCAGTGAAACAGGGGCTGAAGCTTTCTTT.

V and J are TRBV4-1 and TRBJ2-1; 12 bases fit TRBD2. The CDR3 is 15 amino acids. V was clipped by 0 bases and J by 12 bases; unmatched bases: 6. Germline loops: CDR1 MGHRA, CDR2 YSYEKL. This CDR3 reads CASSQDRETSGRQFF. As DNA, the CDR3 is TGCGCCAGCAGCCAAGATAGAGAGACTAGCGGGAGGCAGTTCTTC.

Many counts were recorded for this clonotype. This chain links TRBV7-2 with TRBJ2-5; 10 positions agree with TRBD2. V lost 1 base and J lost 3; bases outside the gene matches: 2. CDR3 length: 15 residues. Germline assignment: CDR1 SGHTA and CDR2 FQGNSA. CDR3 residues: CASSLGLAGEETQYF. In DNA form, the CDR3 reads TGTGCCAGCAGCTTAGGCCTAGCGGGGGAAGAGACCCAGTACTTC.

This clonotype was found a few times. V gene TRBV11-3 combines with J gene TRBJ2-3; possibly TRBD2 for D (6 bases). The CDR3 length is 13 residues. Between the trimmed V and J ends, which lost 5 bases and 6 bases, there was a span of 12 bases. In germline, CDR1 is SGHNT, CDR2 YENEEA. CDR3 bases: TGTGCCAGCAGCCCAAACGGAGGGGATACGCAGTATTTT. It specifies CASSPNGGDTQYF.